The rows below give T cell receptor beta chains drawn from one sample of a study of molecular identifiers for immune sequencing clone quantification. TCRdb called the PCR reads again in MiXCR, with one record for every CDR3 protein. Altogether approximately 550,000 distinct CDR3 sequences are present, 20% to 25% being singletons, with the ten largest covering about 0.84%. Sequenced: naive CD8+ T cells from blood, with Jurkat cell RNA spiked in. Receptors originate from a human donor in good health. Some libraries in this study had Jurkat cell RNA spiked in. Both conserved end residues are part of each CDR3. Clone size is stated in some rows and not others, as once, few, many or a class when expanded.

CDR3aa	abundance	v_gene	j_gene
CASSALASQYF	-	TRBV25-1	TRBJ2-5
CASSLPPTSGSGEQYF	many	TRBV27	TRBJ2-7
CASSQDYGGGSTDTQCF	once	TRBV4-1	TRBJ2-3
CSAKTGVGYEQYF	-	TRBV20-1	TRBJ2-7
CANSVRADGYTEAFF	few	TRBV25-1	TRBJ1-1
CASSSGPARGNEQFF	many	TRBV7-2	TRBJ2-1
CACNLAADTQYF	many	TRBV30	TRBJ2-3
CAWSVLGGYEQYF	many	TRBV30	TRBJ2-7
CAISAIRGLNISYEQYF	-	TRBV10-3	TRBJ2-7
CASRSGGQGLKSYEQYF	few	TRBV27	TRBJ2-7
CASSDGGVRTEAFF	-	TRBV2	TRBJ1-1
CASSEVGPLIGEQFF	many	TRBV25-1	TRBJ2-1
CASSGEGHAAGELFF	few	TRBV7-6	TRBJ2-2
CASSGLAGVSYNEQFF	few	TRBV5-4	TRBJ2-1
CASSHVSYDSNQPQHF	many	TRBV12-3/TRBV12-4	TRBJ1-5
CASSPGLAGDYTDTQYF	many	TRBV7-9	TRBJ2-3
CAINGLNTEAFF	many	TRBV10-3	TRBJ1-1
CASSQGSRETTYEQYF	-	TRBV4-3	TRBJ2-7
CASTPETTNYGYTF	many	TRBV5-1	TRBJ1-2
CASSFSGYTDTQYF	many	TRBV5-4	TRBJ2-3
CSARTQVPSYEQYF	-	TRBV20-1	TRBJ2-7
CASSLPARQGWASPLHF	-	TRBV27	TRBJ1-6
CASERDRGTGELFF	few	TRBV5-4	TRBJ2-2
CASSRGTGELFF	many	TRBV7-8	TRBJ2-2
CASSQGGVQGAYEQYF	-	TRBV4-1	TRBJ2-7
CGARVLGTTTTDTQYF	-	TRBV20-1	TRBJ2-3
CASSEGQGIYEQYF	few	TRBV6-1	TRBJ2-7
CASSYGTSGSSYEQYF	-	TRBV6-2/TRBV6-3	TRBJ2-7
CASSLGQTNQPQHF	many	TRBV28	TRBJ1-5
CASSIGLAGANEQFF	once	TRBV19	TRBJ2-1
CASSAPDRYEQYF	many	TRBV5-4	TRBJ2-7
CANSSISSAYEQYF	-	TRBV27	TRBJ2-7
CRARDRQGAPKETQYF	-	TRBV20-1	TRBJ2-5
CASSYAVSRNEQFF	-	TRBV6-5	TRBJ2-1
CASSLTTGGVAKNIQYF	many	TRBV2	TRBJ2-4
CASSSTGTTETQYF	many	TRBV7-6	TRBJ2-5
CASSALGQGADEQYF	-	TRBV25-1	TRBJ2-7
CASSFQGATANYGYTF	few	TRBV7-9	TRBJ1-2
CASSPVIGTSGSSTDTQYF	-	TRBV12-3/TRBV12-4	TRBJ2-3
CASSLAAGGGYEQYF	many	TRBV7-6	TRBJ2-7
CATSEGQSYNEQFF	many	TRBV24-1	TRBJ2-1
CASSLTTAYTDTQYF	many	TRBV7-8	TRBJ2-3
CASSPGLAGDLFTDTQYF	many	TRBV13	TRBJ2-3
CASSLWTPGETQYF	few	TRBV5-1	TRBJ2-5
CASSLYASGPETQYF	many	TRBV28	TRBJ2-5
CASSLGLGAEAFF	many	TRBV27	TRBJ1-1
CASSLSGTGANTEAFF	-	TRBV27	TRBJ1-1
CASSFGRTYTEAFF	few	TRBV5-6	TRBJ1-1